A selection of T cell receptor beta chains follows, all from one sample in a study of T cell repertoires in cytomegalovirus infection. TCRdb reanalysed the reads using MiXCR and keeps one entry per CDR3 protein. The sample yields more than 500,000 distinct CDR3 sequences, approximately 15% seen once. The sequenced sample was CD8+ T cells from PBMCs. The receptors shown here come from a human donor in good health (CMV status not recorded). Some clones in this sample may be carry-over from other donors' samples. Each CDR3 is given with its conserved first and last residue. The D gene is left open where the match is weak. The size field is filled for only some rows; it gives once, few, many or a size class.

cdr3_length	v_call	clone_size	j_call	d_call	cdr3_aa	cdr3_nt
14	TRBV9	once	TRBJ2-7	-	CASSVEGGAYEQYF	TGTGCCAGCAGCGTAGAGGGGGGGGCCTACGAGCAGTACTTC
13	TRBV3-1	few	TRBJ2-7	-	CASSRYRFDEQYF	TGTGCCAGCAGCCGATATAGGTTTGACGAGCAGTACTTC
17	TRBV7-9	many	TRBJ2-2	-	CASSLEGASAIAGELFF	TGTGCCAGCAGCTTAGAGGGTGCCTCCGCCATTGCCGGGGAGCTGTTTTTT
11	TRBV9	few	TRBJ2-1	-	CASSDKSEQFF	TGTGCCAGCAGCGATAAAAGTGAGCAGTTCTTC
14	TRBV7-7	-	TRBJ2-5	-	CASSSRLFEETQYF	TGTGCCAGCAGCTCTAGACTTTTTGAAGAGACCCAGTACTTC
16	TRBV19	many	TRBJ2-6	TRBD1	CASSTRQGPGANVLTF	TGTGCCAGTAGTACGAGACAGGGTCCCGGGGCCAACGTCCTGACTTTC
15	TRBV5-7	-	TRBJ2-3	-	CASNPGPGRTDTQYF	TGTGCCAGCAACCCCGGGCCCGGCCGCACAGATACGCAGTATTTT
15	TRBV19	many	TRBJ1-2	TRBD1	CASSIRDRANYGYTF	TGTGCCAGCAGTATAAGGGACAGAGCTAACTATGGCTACACCTTC
15	TRBV2	few	TRBJ2-3	TRBD2	CASSGLAEGTDTQYF	TGTGCCAGCAGTGGACTAGCGGAGGGCACAGATACGCAGTATTTT
13	TRBV19	few	TRBJ2-1	TRBD1	CASSFATGVEQFF	TGTGCCAGTAGTTTCGCGACAGGGGTGGAGCAGTTCTTC
15	TRBV11-2	many	TRBJ2-3	TRBD1	CASEVGTGIADTQYF	TGTGCCAGCGAAGTGGGGACAGGGATCGCAGATACGCAGTATTTT
13	TRBV9	-	TRBJ1-1	-	CASSVGRYTEAFF	TGTGCCAGCAGCGTAGGCAGGTACACTGAAGCTTTCTTT
15	TRBV4-1	few	TRBJ2-7	-	CASSFREGTTYEQYF	TGCGCCAGCAGCTTCCGTGAGGGTACTACCTACGAGCAGTACTTC
19	TRBV23-1	-	TRBJ2-3	TRBD2	CASSQSTSGRAAFSDTQYF	TGCGCCAGCAGTCAATCGACCAGCGGGAGGGCCGCGTTTTCAGATACGCAGTATTTT
14	TRBV28	many	TRBJ1-1	-	CASKLGHSNTEAFF	TGTGCCAGCAAACTCGGGCATTCGAACACTGAAGCTTTCTTT
15	TRBV11-2	many	TRBJ2-1	-	CASSLGRASANEQFF	TGTGCCAGCAGCTTAGGGAGGGCTAGCGCCAATGAGCAGTTCTTC
13	TRBV11-2	many	TRBJ1-2	TRBD1	CASSSGTVYGYTF	TGTGCCAGCAGCTCCGGGACAGTCTATGGCTACACCTTC
17	TRBV7-3	-	TRBJ2-7	TRBD2	CASSLTPPGLAGHEQYF	TGTGCCAGCAGCTTAACGCCCCCCGGACTAGCGGGACACGAGCAGTACTTC
15	TRBV28	-	TRBJ2-1	-	CASRPGREVYNEQFF	TGTGCCAGCCGCCCCGGCAGGGAGGTCTACAATGAGCAGTTCTTC
15	TRBV4-1	many	TRBJ1-1	TRBD1	CASSQYRGMNTEAFF	TGCGCCAGCAGCCAATACAGGGGGATGAACACTGAAGCTTTCTTT
14	TRBV29-1	few	TRBJ2-7	-	CSVEDTRVSYEQYF	TGCAGCGTTGAAGACACCAGGGTCTCCTACGAGCAGTACTTC
15	TRBV27	few	TRBJ1-3	-	CASSLATGFGNTIYF	TGTGCCAGCAGTTTGGCGACAGGTTTTGGAAACACCATATATTTT
12	TRBV11-2	many	TRBJ2-3	-	CASSSEEYTQYF	TGTGCCAGCAGCTCCGAGGAATATACGCAGTATTTT